The clone carrying this T cell receptor beta chain was detected many times. Its target is unknown. A much bigger clone sits one base away, suggesting this may be a read error. Original data processing: Clinicopathological groups supplied CDR3 differences that were used to build a distant-metastasis classifier for papillary thyroid cancer. TCRdb re-called clones from the PCR reads using MiXCR. It is TCRdb's table, rather than the study itself, that gives the V and J calls and clone size. The sample carries around 45,000 clones, roughly 3.1% recorded once. Each patient went into thyroid surgery without having received any treatment. Germline CDR1 LNHDA, CDR2 SQIVND (reference sequence). V lost 2 bases, J lost 1 base, and 14 bases stayed unmatched. There are 19 residues in the CDR3. This sample is part of a study of metastatic and nonmetastatic thyroid tumors. Study details: Comparison of repertoires was carried out across blood and tumor or nodule tissue from malignant and benign thyroid patients. Findings and caveats of the study: It was reported that TCR beta diversity was significantly higher in malignant thyroid tumors than benign nodules, in blood and tumor.

V gene TRBV19 combines with J gene TRBJ1-1; 9 bases map to TRBD1. The receptor comes from a female donor with papillary thyroid cancer or a benign thyroid nodule (not recorded which). Some clones in this sample may be carry-over from other donors' samples. Sequenced sample: blood. The CDR3 nucleotides are TGTGCCAGTAGTATATTAACCGCCCCGGGACAGGGAGGGAACACTGAAGCTTTCTTT. Protein: CASSILTAPGQGGNTEAFF.